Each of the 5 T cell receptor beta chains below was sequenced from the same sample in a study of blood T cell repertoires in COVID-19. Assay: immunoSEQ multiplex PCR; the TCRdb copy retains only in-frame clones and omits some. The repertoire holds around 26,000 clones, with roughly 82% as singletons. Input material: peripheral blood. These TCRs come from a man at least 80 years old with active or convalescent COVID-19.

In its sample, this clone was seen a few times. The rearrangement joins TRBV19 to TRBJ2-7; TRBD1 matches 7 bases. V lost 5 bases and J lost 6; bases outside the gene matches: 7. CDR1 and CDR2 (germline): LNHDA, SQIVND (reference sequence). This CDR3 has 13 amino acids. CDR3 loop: CASSVTGSVEQYF. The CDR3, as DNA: TGTGCCAGTAGTGTGACAGGGTCGGTCGAGCAGTACTTC.

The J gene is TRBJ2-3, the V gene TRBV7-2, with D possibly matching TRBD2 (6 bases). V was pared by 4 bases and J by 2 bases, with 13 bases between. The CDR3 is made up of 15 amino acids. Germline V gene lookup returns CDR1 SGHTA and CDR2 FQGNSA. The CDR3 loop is CASSSTGLNTDTQYF. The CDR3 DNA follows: TGTGCCAGCAGCTCCACGGGACTTAACACAGATACGCAGTATTTT.

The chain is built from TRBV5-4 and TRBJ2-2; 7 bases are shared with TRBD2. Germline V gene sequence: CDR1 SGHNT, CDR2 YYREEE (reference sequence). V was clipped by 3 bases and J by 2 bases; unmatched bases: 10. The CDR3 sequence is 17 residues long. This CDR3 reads CASSWGQGLLNTGELFF. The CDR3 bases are TGTGCCAGCAGCTGGGGCCAGGGACTATTAAACACCGGGGAGCTGTTTTTT.

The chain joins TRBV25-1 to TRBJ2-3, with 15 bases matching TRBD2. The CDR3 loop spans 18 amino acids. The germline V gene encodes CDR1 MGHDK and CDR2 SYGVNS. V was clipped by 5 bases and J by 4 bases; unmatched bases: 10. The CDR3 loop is CASSSGLAGGRYPDTQYF. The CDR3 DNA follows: TGTGCCAGCAGTTCAGGACTAGCGGGGGGGCGGTATCCAGATACGCAGTATTTT.

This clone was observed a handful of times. CDR3 loop: CASSPPDTFTDTQYF. The CDR3 DNA follows: TGTGCCAGCAGTCCACCAGACACGTTCACAGATACGCAGTATTTT. V gene TRBV5-6 combines with J gene TRBJ2-3; no clear D gene. The V end was cut by 5 bases, the J end by 2 bases, with 15 bases between. The CDR3 loop spans 15 amino acids. Germline V gives CDR1 SGHDT, CDR2 YYEEEE.